This T cell receptor beta chain was identified in a study of blood T cell repertoires in COVID-19. About the research overall: Acute and convalescent COVID-19 specimens originated in the United States, Italy and Spain. Nucleic acid was either cDNA or gDNA, and it came from T cells, B-cell-depleted T cells, or PBMCs.

As originally analysed: Scientists estimated how many nucleated cells there were by amplifying reference gene primers. TCRdb's table, derived via immunoSEQ multiplex PCR, lists solely in-frame clones and lacks some. The DNA gave D and trimming, while V, J and clone size come from that table. This sample has 200,000 to 250,000 clones, with more than 70% found just once. Ages ranged from about 18 to 100 years, with residence in 24 US areas. This sequence was found in a man aged 25 to 40 with acute COVID-19. The sequenced material came from PBMCs or T cells enriched from blood (not recorded which).

The CDR3 DNA reads TGTGCCAGCAGCCCTCAGGGGCGTAACGAAAAACTGTTTTTT. Encoded protein: CASSPQGRNEKLFF. The rearrangement joins TRBV5-4 to TRBJ1-4, with TRBD1 as a possible D gene (6 bases). Trimming took off 4 bases at V and 8 bases at J, with 15 bases between the two ends. Germline V gene sequence: CDR1 SGHNT, CDR2 YYREEE (reference sequence). CDR3 size: 14 residues.